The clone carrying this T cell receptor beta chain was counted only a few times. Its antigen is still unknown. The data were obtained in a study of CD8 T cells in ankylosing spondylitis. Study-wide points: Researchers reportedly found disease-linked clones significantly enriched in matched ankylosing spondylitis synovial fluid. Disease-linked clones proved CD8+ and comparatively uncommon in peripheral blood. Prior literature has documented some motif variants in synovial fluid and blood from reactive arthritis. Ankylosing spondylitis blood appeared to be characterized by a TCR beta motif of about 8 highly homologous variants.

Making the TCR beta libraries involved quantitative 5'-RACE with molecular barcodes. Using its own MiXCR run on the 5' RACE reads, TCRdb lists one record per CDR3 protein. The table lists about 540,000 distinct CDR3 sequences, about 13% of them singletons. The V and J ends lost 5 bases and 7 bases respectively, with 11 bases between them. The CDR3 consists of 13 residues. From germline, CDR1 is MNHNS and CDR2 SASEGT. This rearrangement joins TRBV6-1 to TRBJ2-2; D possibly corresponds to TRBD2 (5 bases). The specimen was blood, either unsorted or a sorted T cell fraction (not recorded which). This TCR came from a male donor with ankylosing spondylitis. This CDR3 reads CASSRNGIGELFF. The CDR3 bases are TGTGCCAGCAGTAGGAACGGGATCGGGGAGCTGTTTTTT.